These 3 T cell receptor beta chains originate from one sample sequenced in a study of chemoradiotherapy in HPV16-positive cancers. The method was immunoSEQ multiplex PCR; TCRdb's version includes in-frame clones alone and lacks a portion of them. The sample consists of tens of thousands of clones, about 91% of them appearing once. The sequenced sample was blood, obtained from a patient who underwent chemoradiotherapy. These receptors were obtained from a human donor with HPV-associated anogenital cancer.

J is TRBJ2-5 and V is TRBV7-9; D is uncertain. Trimming removed 4 bases at V and 0 bases at J, with 9 bases between. Germline CDR1 reads SEHNR; CDR2 reads FQNEAQ (reference sequence). There are 14 residues in the CDR3. CDR3 loop: CASSSFRDQETQYF. The DNA of the CDR3 is TGTGCCAGCAGCTCATTCCGGGACCAAGAGACCCAGTACTTC.

The chain uses TRBV28 and TRBJ1-1; 7 nucleotides agree with TRBD1. Germline values: CDR1 MDHEN, CDR2 SYDVKM. This CDR3 has 14 amino acids. Trimming took 8 bases from V and 4 from J; bases not matched to a gene: 10. The CDR3 DNA reads as TGTGCCAGCGTTCGAGGGGGCGCGGTCACTGAAGCTTTCTTT. Protein product: CASVRGGAVTEAFF.

This clone was picked up a small number of times. The gene calls are TRBV6-5 and TRBJ2-7, with unresolved D. The germline gives CDR1 MNHEY, CDR2 SVGAGI. The V gene lost 5 bases and the J gene lost 3 bases, with 5 bases spanning the gap. The CDR3 covers 11 residues. The CDR3 here is CASSQSYEQYF. CDR3 nucleotides: TGTGCCAGCAGTCAAAGCTACGAGCAGTACTTC.